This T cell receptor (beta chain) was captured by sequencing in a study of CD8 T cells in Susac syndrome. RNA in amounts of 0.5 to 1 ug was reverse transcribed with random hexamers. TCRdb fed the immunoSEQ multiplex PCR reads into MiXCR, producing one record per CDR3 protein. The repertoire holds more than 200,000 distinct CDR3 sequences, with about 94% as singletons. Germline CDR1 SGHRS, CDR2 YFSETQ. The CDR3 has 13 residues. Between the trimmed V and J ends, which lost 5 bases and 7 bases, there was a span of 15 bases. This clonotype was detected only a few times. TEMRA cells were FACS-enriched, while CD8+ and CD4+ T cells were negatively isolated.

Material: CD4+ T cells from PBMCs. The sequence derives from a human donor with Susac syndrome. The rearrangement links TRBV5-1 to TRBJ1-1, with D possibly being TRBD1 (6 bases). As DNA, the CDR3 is TGCGCCAGCAGTTTTGGGGGGGCGGTTGAAGCTTTCTTT. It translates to CASSFGGAVEAFF. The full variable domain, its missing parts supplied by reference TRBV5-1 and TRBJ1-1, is KAGVTQTPRYLIKTRGQQVTLSCSPISGHRSVSWYQQTPGQGLQFLFEYFSETQRNKGNFPGRFSGRQFSNSRSEMNVSTLELGDSALYLCASSFGGAVEAFFGQGTRLTVV.